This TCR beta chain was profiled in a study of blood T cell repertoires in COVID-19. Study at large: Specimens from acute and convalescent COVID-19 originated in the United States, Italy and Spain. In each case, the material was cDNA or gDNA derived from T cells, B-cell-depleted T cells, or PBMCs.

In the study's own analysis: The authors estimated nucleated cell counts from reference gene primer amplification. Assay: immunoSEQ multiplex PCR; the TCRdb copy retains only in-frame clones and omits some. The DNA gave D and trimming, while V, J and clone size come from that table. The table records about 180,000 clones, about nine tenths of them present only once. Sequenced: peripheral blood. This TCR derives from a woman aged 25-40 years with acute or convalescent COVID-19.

In DNA, the CDR3 is TGTGCCAGCAGTCCCCCAGGCCGGTTTAAGTTCTTC. Encoded protein: CASSPPGRFKFF. The V call is TRBV28, the J call TRBJ2-1; D unresolved. Trimming removed 5 bases at V and 14 bases at J, with 16 bases between. CDR3 length equals 12 residues. Looked up from germline, CDR1 is MDHEN and CDR2 is SYDVKM.